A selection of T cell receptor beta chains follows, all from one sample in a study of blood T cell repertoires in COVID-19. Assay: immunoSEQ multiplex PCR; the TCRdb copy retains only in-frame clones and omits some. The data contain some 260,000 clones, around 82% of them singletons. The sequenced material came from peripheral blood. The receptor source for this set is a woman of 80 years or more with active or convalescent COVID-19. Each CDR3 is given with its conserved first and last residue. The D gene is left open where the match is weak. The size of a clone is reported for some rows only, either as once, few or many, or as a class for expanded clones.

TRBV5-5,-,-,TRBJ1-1,CASSFSPLKAFF,TGTGCCAGCAGCTTCAGTCCGTTAAAAGCTTTCTTT
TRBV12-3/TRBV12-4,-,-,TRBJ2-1,CASSAVASHEQFF,TGTGCCAGCAGTGCGGTAGCGAGCCATGAGCAGTTCTTC
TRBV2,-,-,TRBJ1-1,CASTGGRAGNTEAFF,TGTGCCAGCACCGGGGGGAGGGCAGGGAACACTGAAGCTTTCTTT
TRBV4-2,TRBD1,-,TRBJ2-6,CASSQEVKGATGANVLTF,TGTGCCAGCAGCCAAGAGGTTAAGGGGGCCACTGGGGCCAACGTCCTGACTTTC
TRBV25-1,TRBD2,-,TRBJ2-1,CASLSGGALSYNEQFF,TGTGCCAGCTTGAGCGGGGGGGCTTTATCCTACAATGAGCAGTTCTTC
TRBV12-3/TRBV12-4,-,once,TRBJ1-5,CASSFTGGQPQHF,TGTGCCAGCAGTTTTACGGGCGGGCAGCCCCAGCATTTT
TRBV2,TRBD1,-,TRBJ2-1,CASSLQGAAYNEQFF,TGTGCCAGCAGCCTACAGGGGGCTGCCTACAATGAGCAGTTCTTC
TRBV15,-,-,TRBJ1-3,CATTEATGSGNTIYF,TGTGCCACCACCGAAGCGACGGGCTCTGGAAACACCATATATTTT
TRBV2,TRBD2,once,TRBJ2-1,CASSLAGVEQFF,TGTGCCAGCAGTCTAGCGGGGGTTGAGCAGTTCTTC
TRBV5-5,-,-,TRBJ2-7,CASSLAVSFSYEQYF,TGTGCCAGCAGCTTGGCCGTCTCTTTCTCCTACGAGCAGTACTTC
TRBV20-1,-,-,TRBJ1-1,CSARFEGEAFF,TGCAGTGCTAGGTTCGAGGGTGAAGCTTTCTTT
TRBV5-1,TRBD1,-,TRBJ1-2,CASSPDRGDYGYTF,TGCGCCAGCAGCCCGGACAGGGGGGACTATGGCTACACCTTC
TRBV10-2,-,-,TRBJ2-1,CASSAPGTLWFF,TGCGCCAGCAGTGCCCCCGGGACACTCTGGTTCTTC
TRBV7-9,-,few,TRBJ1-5,CASSWGGGQPQHF,TGTGCCAGCAGCTGGGGGGGAGGTCAGCCCCAGCATTTT
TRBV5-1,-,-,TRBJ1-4,CASSLFQASNEKLFF,TGCGCCAGCAGCTTGTTCCAGGCCTCTAATGAAAAACTGTTTTTT
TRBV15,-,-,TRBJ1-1,CATAQEGTRSEAFF,TGTGCCACCGCGCAGGAGGGCACCCGGTCTGAAGCTTTCTTT
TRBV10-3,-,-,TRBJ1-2,CAISDIWGEGYTF,TGTGCCATCAGTGATATTTGGGGAGAGGGCTACACCTTC
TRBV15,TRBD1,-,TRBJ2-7,CATSRAGQGSTYEQYF,TGTGCCACCAGCAGGGCCGGACAGGGGAGCACCTACGAGCAGTACTTC
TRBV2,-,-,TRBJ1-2,CASSPRQSHYGYTF,TGTGCCAGCAGTCCGAGACAGAGTCACTATGGCTACACCTTC
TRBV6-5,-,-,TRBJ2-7,CASSYSGRSGEQYF,TGTGCCAGCAGTTACTCCGGGAGAAGCGGCGAGCAGTACTTC
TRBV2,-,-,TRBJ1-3,CASSEGRPISGNTIYF,TGTGCCAGCAGTGAAGGCAGGCCCATCTCTGGAAACACCATATATTTT
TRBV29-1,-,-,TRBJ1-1,CSVSTIGGNTEAFF,TGCAGCGTTTCCACCATCGGGGGGAACACTGAAGCTTTCTTT
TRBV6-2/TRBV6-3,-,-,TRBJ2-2,CASSYSTLSEAGELFF,TGTGCCAGCAGTTACTCGACCCTAAGCGAAGCCGGGGAGCTGTTTTTT
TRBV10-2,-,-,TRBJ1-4,CASSEISVQLFF,TGCGCCAGCAGTGAGATTAGCGTCCAACTGTTTTTT
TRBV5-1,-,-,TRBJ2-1,CASSLGSSNEQFF,TGCGCCAGCAGCTTGGGGTCCAGCAATGAGCAGTTCTTC
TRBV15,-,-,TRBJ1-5,CATSRDGGNQPQHF,TGTGCCACCAGCAGAGATGGGGGGAATCAGCCCCAGCATTTT
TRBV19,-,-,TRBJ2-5,CASSIMGLQETQYF,TGTGCCAGTAGTATTATGGGGCTGCAAGAGACCCAGTACTTC